The 8 T cell receptor beta chains in this list originate from one sample, sequenced in a study of cytomegalovirus exposure and HLA in healthy donors. The study ran its PCR with 60 Vbeta and 13 Jbeta primers. The repertoire was sequenced with immunoSEQ multiplex PCR; TCRdb's copy has only in-frame clones and lacks some. The table has 200,000 to 250,000 clones, over 70% seen once. The sequencing input was PBMCs. These receptors originate from an older woman in good health and CMV-seropositive.

The rearrangement uses TRBV7-9 and TRBJ2-1; 8 bases map to TRBD2. CDR1 and CDR2 (germline): SEHNR, FQNEAQ (reference sequence). V lost 4 bases and J lost 9; bases outside the gene matches: 11. The CDR3 length is 15 residues. The CDR3 spells CASSSREGLTIEQFF. CDR3 nucleotides: TGTGCCAGCAGCTCTCGGGAGGGCCTCACTATTGAGCAGTTCTTC.

The V and J genes are TRBV19 and TRBJ1-1; 9 bases are shared with TRBD1. Germline CDR1 and CDR2: LNHDA and SQIVND (reference sequence). The CDR3 is 14 residues long. V lost 7 bases, J lost 6 bases, and 9 bases stayed unmatched. CDR3 nucleotides: TGTGCCAGTACCCCAAACAGGGGGCCTTCTGAAGCTTTCTTT. Protein: CASTPNRGPSEAFF.

The gene calls are TRBV19 and TRBJ1-5; D is possibly TRBD1 (6 bases). V was clipped by 6 bases and J by 4 bases, with 13 bases between them. Germline V gene data show CDR1 as LNHDA and CDR2 as SQIVND (reference sequence). The CDR3 spans 14 residues. The CDR3 here is CASRDSYLNQPQHF. CDR3 bases: TGTGCCAGTAGGGACAGCTACCTGAATCAGCCCCAGCATTTT.

V usage is TRBV30 and J usage is TRBJ1-2, with D maybe TRBD1 (5 bases). The CDR3 has 13 residues. The V gene's germline CDR1 is GTSNPN and CDR2 SVGIG (reference sequence). V lost 0 bases and J lost 5, with 10 bases in between. The CDR3 coding sequence is TGTGCCTGGAGTGTATTATCAGGGTATGGCTACACCTTC. This gives the protein CAWSVLSGYGYTF.

The chain carries TRBV15 and TRBJ1-2; D may be TRBD1 (6 bases). The length of the CDR3 is 16 residues. Looked up from germline, CDR1 is LNHNV and CDR2 is YYDKDF (reference sequence). Trimming took 0 bases from V and 4 from J, leaving 15 bases between them. The CDR3 spells CATSREGHQNGYGYTF. The DNA for the CDR3 is TGTGCCACCAGCAGAGAGGGACACCAAAATGGCTATGGCTACACCTTC.

The gene calls are TRBV7-2 and TRBJ1-1; D remains ambiguous. From germline, CDR1 is SGHTA and CDR2 FQGNSA. This CDR3 is built from 16 residues. V lost 3 bases and J 2 bases, leaving 16 bases between the germline ends. The CDR3 nucleotides are TGTGCCAGCAGCTTCAGGCTGGGCGGGTCCAACACTGAAGCTTTCTTT. Protein sequence: CASSFRLGGSNTEAFF.

The chain recombines TRBV19 with TRBJ1-3; 10 positions agree with TRBD1. CDR1 is LNHDA and CDR2 is SQIVND in the germline V gene (reference sequence). V shed 5 bases and J 2 bases; nucleotides not matched to a gene: 6. The CDR3 is 16 residues long. The CDR3 sequence is CASSPPGTGAGNTIYF. The CDR3 coding sequence is TGTGCCAGTAGTCCCCCCGGGACAGGGGCTGGAAACACCATATATTTT.

The chain has TRBV19 and TRBJ2-1; TRBD2 matches 12 bases. V lost 7 bases and J lost 2; bases outside the gene matches: 6. CDR1 and CDR2 from the germline V gene are LNHDA and SQIVND (reference sequence). The CDR3 is 16 amino acids. The CDR3 is CASMATSGRTYNEQFF. The CDR3 DNA follows: TGTGCCAGTATGGCGACTAGCGGGAGAACCTACAATGAGCAGTTCTTC.